Below are 15 T cell receptor beta chains sequenced from a single sample in a study of blood T cell repertoires in COVID-19. Repertoires were generated with immunoSEQ multiplex PCR, while TCRdb's copy carries only in-frame clones and drops some. The sample shows 130,000 or so clones, 65% to 85% of them seen only once. Sequencing used peripheral blood. The source of these receptors is a woman of 80 years or more with acute or convalescent COVID-19.

The chain joins TRBV19 to TRBJ1-2, with D possibly being TRBD1 (6 bases). Germline assignment: CDR1 LNHDA and CDR2 SQIVND (reference sequence). The length of the CDR3 is 13 residues. Trimming cost V 6 bases and J 5 bases, with 13 bases left between them. The CDR3 DNA follows: TGTGCCAGTAGGGTGACAGGAGAATATGGCTACACCTTC. It translates to CASRVTGEYGYTF.

The chain carries TRBV19 and TRBJ2-7, with 7 positions matching TRBD1. The CDR3 loop spans 17 amino acids. From germline, CDR1 is LNHDA and CDR2 SQIVND (reference sequence). Losses at the gene ends were 4 bases for V and 5 bases for J; bases not matched to a gene: 17. CDR3 nucleotides: TGTGCCAGTAGTAGGGGGAAAGACAGGGTAGGCCCCCACGAGCAGTACTTC. Protein product: CASSRGKDRVGPHEQYF.

The chain links TRBV4-1 to TRBJ1-3; D unclear. V was clipped by 1 base and J by 0 bases, with 10 bases between them. This CDR3 has 16 residues. Germline values: CDR1 MGHRA, CDR2 YSYEKL. The CDR3 reads CASSQVGALSGNTIYF. The CDR3 DNA reads as TGCGCCAGCAGCCAAGTGGGCGCTCTCTCTGGAAACACCATATATTTT.

The V and J genes are TRBV30 and TRBJ1-1; D uncertain. CDR1 is GTSNPN and CDR2 is SVGIG in the germline V gene (reference sequence). V lost 4 bases to trimming and J lost 1 base, with 4 bases between them. CDR3 length equals 11 residues. The chain's CDR3 is CAWNQNTEAFF. The CDR3 DNA reads as TGTGCCTGGAATCAGAACACTGAAGCTTTCTTT.

This sequence joins TRBV7-8 and TRBJ2-5, with TRBD1 matching 8 bases. Trimming took 5 bases from V and 5 from J; bases not matched to a gene: 10. Germline CDR1 reads SGHVS; CDR2 reads FQNEAQ. The CDR3 extends over 15 amino acids. In nucleotides, the CDR3 is TGTGCCAGCAGCCCCCGGACAGGGAGATTGGAGACCCAGTACTTC. It specifies CASSPRTGRLETQYF.

The rearrangement links TRBV6-5 to TRBJ2-1, with D unresolved. CDR1 is MNHEY, CDR2 SVGAGI, per germline. Trimming took off 7 bases at V and 6 bases at J, with 19 bases between the two ends. This CDR3 has 15 residues. In DNA, the CDR3 is TGTGCCAGCACACGAGGCCTACAATCCGTCAATGAGCAGTTCTTC. It encodes CASTRGLQSVNEQFF.

The chain is built from TRBV15 and TRBJ2-1; D is perhaps TRBD1 (6 bases). V dropped 3 bases and J dropped 8 bases, with 14 bases sitting between them. CDR1 and CDR2 from the germline V gene are LNHNV and YYDKDF (reference sequence). This CDR3 contains 14 residues. The CDR3 DNA sequence: TGTGCCACCAGCAGGCTTACAGGGTTCGATGAGCAGTTCTTC. It yields the protein CATSRLTGFDEQFF.

This clone was recorded a few times. CDR3 in DNA: TGCGCCAGCAGCCAACTAGCGGGGTACAATGAGCAGTTCTTC. Protein sequence: CASSQLAGYNEQFF. This sequence joins TRBV4-3 and TRBJ2-1; 9 positions agree with TRBD2. There are 14 residues in the CDR3. The ends lost 2 bases at V and 4 bases at J; junction bases unmatched: 0. Germline CDR1 and CDR2: LGHNA and YSLEER.

The rearrangement joins TRBV6-5 to TRBJ1-6; 7 positions match TRBD1. V lost 4 bases to trimming and J lost 9 bases; unmatched junction nucleotides: 6. CDR3 length: 14 residues. Germline V lookup: CDR1 MNHEY, CDR2 SVGAGI. The CDR3 reads CASSSGTAPSPLHF. DNA of the CDR3: TGTGCCAGCAGTTCTGGGACAGCTCCTTCACCCCTCCACTTT.

The V gene is TRBV18, the J gene TRBJ1-4, with D uncertain. CDR1 and CDR2 from the germline V gene are KGHSH and LQKENI. This CDR3 has 16 residues. V gave up 3 bases and J gave up 0 bases, with 11 bases separating them. Here the CDR3 DNA reads TGTGCCAGCTCACCGGGCCCACCGGCAACTAATGAAAAACTGTTTTTT. Residues: CASSPGPPATNEKLFF.

The J gene is TRBJ2-3, the V gene TRBV5-1; 8 bases fit TRBD2. The CDR3 extends over 17 amino acids. Germline CDR1 and CDR2: SGHRS and YFSETQ. V trimming: 5 bases; J trimming: 0 bases; junction bases outside the gene matches: 11. The DNA of the CDR3 is TGCGCCAGCAGGAGGGTTGGCGGGGGGACTAGCACAGATACGCAGTATTTT. Amino acid sequence: CASRRVGGGTSTDTQYF.

This chain links TRBV30 with TRBJ1-6, with 7 positions matching TRBD1. There are 14 residues in the CDR3. The V and J ends lost 5 bases and 5 bases, in that order; junction bases with no gene match: 6. The V gene's germline CDR1 is GTSNPN and CDR2 SVGIG (reference sequence). The CDR3 loop is CAWGGQMNNSPLHF. The DNA for the CDR3 is TGTGCCTGGGGGGGACAGATGAATAATTCACCCCTCCACTTT.

This chain links TRBV5-5 with TRBJ2-7; TRBD1 matches 8 bases. Germline V gives CDR1 SGHKS, CDR2 YYEKEE (reference sequence). The junction had 9 bases not matched to a gene; V was cut back by 4 bases and J by 6 bases. This CDR3 has 14 amino acids. CDR3 protein: CASSRRTGTGEQYF. CDR3 bases: TGTGCCAGCAGCCGCCGGACAGGGACCGGCGAGCAGTACTTC.

This clone was observed a handful of times. The chain carries TRBV11-2 and TRBJ2-3; D might be TRBD2 (6 bases). The germline V gene encodes CDR1 SGHAT and CDR2 FQNNGV. V was shortened by 1 base and J by 5 bases, with 13 bases between the two germline ends. The CDR3 has 15 residues. The CDR3 reads CASSLGTGAGDTQYF. In DNA, the CDR3 is TGTGCCAGCAGCTTAGGGACGGGAGCGGGAGATACGCAGTATTTT.

The chain uses TRBV18 and TRBJ2-3, with 7 bases aligning to TRBD2. This CDR3 region has 15 residues. The V gene's germline CDR1 is KGHSH and CDR2 LQKENI. With 4 bases clipped from V and 3 bases from J, the junction kept 7 bases outside the gene matches. The CDR3 region is CASSQRGRATDTQYF. In nucleotides, the CDR3 is TGTGCCAGCTCACAACGTGGGAGGGCGACAGATACGCAGTATTTT. Filled out from reference TRBV18 and TRBJ2-3, the complete variable domain reads NAGVMQNPRHLVRRRGQEARLRCSPMKGHSHVYWYRQLPEEGLKFMVYLQKENIIDESGMPKERFSAEFPKEGPSILRIQQVVRGDSAAYFCASSQRGRATDTQYFGPGTRLTVL.